The 24 T cell receptor beta chains given below trace back to one sample, sequenced in a study of cytomegalovirus exposure and HLA in healthy donors. Using immunoSEQ multiplex PCR, the repertoire was profiled, and TCRdb retains in-frame clones only, with some absent. Among about 50,000 clones, approximately 88% were seen once, and the ten largest hold approximately 6.7%. Sequenced material: PBMCs. The source is a woman aged 25 to 39 in good health and CMV-seronegative.

V gene TRBV6-5 combines with J gene TRBJ2-7; 11 bases match TRBD2. The CDR3 has 16 amino acids. J gave up 4 bases and V 0 bases, and 5 bases lay outside the gene matches. Germline V gene lookup returns CDR1 MNHEY and CDR2 SVGAGI. The CDR3 is CASSYSNSGRGYEQYF. CDR3 DNA sequence: TGTGCCAGCAGTTACTCGAATAGCGGGAGGGGGTACGAGCAGTACTTC.

This chain uses TRBV18 with TRBJ2-7, with 7 bases identical to TRBD1. The J segment lost 3 bases and the V segment lost 4 bases, leaving 6 bases of the junction unmatched. The CDR3 is made up of 14 amino acids. Germline lookup yields CDR1 KGHSH and CDR2 LQKENI. The CDR3 reads CASSQMGQIYEQYF. Written as DNA, the CDR3 is TGTGCCAGCTCACAAATGGGACAGATCTACGAGCAGTACTTC.

The J gene is TRBJ2-7, the V gene TRBV6-5; 11 bases fit TRBD2. The J segment lost 2 bases and the V segment lost 2 bases, leaving 2 bases of the junction unmatched. The germline gives CDR1 MNHEY, CDR2 SVGAGI. This CDR3 comprises 15 residues. CDR3 loop: CASSYQLAGAYEQYF. The CDR3 coding sequence is TGTGCCAGCAGTTACCAACTAGCGGGGGCCTACGAGCAGTACTTC.

This chain links TRBV27 with TRBJ1-1, with D hard to call. Per germline, CDR1 MNHEY and CDR2 SMNVEV (reference sequence). Trimming pared 7 bases from V and 8 bases from J, leaving 8 bases between. The length of the CDR3 is 10 residues. Here the CDR3 DNA reads TGTGCCAGCACCGTACAAGAAGCTTTCTTT. This translates into CASTVQEAFF.

The chain couples TRBV28 to TRBJ2-6; no clear D. Germline lookup yields CDR1 MDHEN and CDR2 SYDVKM. The length of the CDR3 is 16 residues. Trimming removed 6 bases from V and 0 bases from J, with 12 bases in between. The CDR3 sequence: CASSSGAYSGANVLTF. The CDR3 DNA reads as TGTGCCAGCAGCTCAGGTGCCTACTCTGGGGCCAACGTCCTGACTTTC. The full variable domain, rest sourced from reference TRBV28 and TRBJ2-6, is DVKVTQSSRYLVKRTGEKVFLECVQDMDHENMFWYRQDPGLGLRLIYFSYDVKMKEKGDIPEGYSVSREKKERFSLILESASTNQTSMYLCASSSGAYSGANVLTFGAGSRLTVL.

This clone was seen more than once but under ten times. V and J are TRBV7-2 and TRBJ1-2, with D perhaps matching TRBD1 (5 bases). V was pared by 5 bases and J by 0 bases, with 13 bases between. The germline V gene encodes CDR1 SGHTA and CDR2 FQGNSA. The CDR3 has 15 residues. CDR3 nucleotides: TGTGCCAGCAGCCCCACGGGGGGGACTAACTATGGCTACACCTTC. Translation gives CASSPTGGTNYGYTF.

This clone was detected only once. V gene TRBV6-1 combines with J gene TRBJ2-7, with TRBD1 matching 7 bases. CDR1 and CDR2 from the germline V gene are MNHNS and SASEGT. The junction had 0 bases not matched to a gene; V was cut back by 4 bases and J by 3 bases. The CDR3 is made up of 12 amino acids. As DNA, the CDR3 is TGTGCCAGCAGTGGACAGGGCTACGAGCAGTACTTC. It encodes CASSGQGYEQYF.

The chain has TRBV9 and TRBJ2-3; 8 positions agree with TRBD2. Germline CDR1 reads SGDLS; CDR2 reads YYNGEE. This CDR3 is 15 amino acids long. The V gene end was trimmed by 4 bases and the J gene end by 3 bases; junction bases not matched to a gene: 7. The CDR3 DNA follows: TGTGCCAGCAGCCTGCCAAGCGGGAGTACAGATACGCAGTATTTT. Its translation: CASSLPSGSTDTQYF.

The chain is built from TRBV30 and TRBJ2-4; TRBD1 might be the D (6 bases). The CDR3 runs 15 residues. The V and J ends lost 1 base and 3 bases respectively, with 13 bases between them. Germline assignment: CDR1 GTSNPN and CDR2 SVGIG (reference sequence). CDR3 sequence: CAWSENTGSKNIQYF. In nucleotides, the CDR3 is TGTGCCTGGAGTGAAAATACAGGGAGCAAAAACATTCAGTACTTC.

The rearrangement links TRBV5-4 to TRBJ1-2, with TRBD1 identical over 8 bases. This CDR3 spans 14 amino acids. J was trimmed by 4 bases and V by 3 bases; bases with no gene match: 5. Germline values: CDR1 SGHNT, CDR2 YYREEE (reference sequence). CDR3 in amino acids: CASSSTGEPYGYTF. The CDR3 bases are TGTGCCAGCAGCTCGACAGGGGAACCCTATGGCTACACCTTC.

This chain connects TRBV11-2 to TRBJ2-7; TRBD1 is a possible D gene (5 bases). This CDR3 region has 14 residues. The V gene's germline CDR1 is SGHAT and CDR2 FQNNGV. V gave up 5 bases and J gave up 4 bases, with 15 bases separating them. The CDR3, as DNA: TGTGCCAGCAGCCAACCGACAGTTAGGTACGAGCAGTACTTC. It translates to CASSQPTVRYEQYF.

The chain links TRBV10-3 to TRBJ2-5; TRBD2 agrees at 8 bases. Germline V gene lookup returns CDR1 ENHRY and CDR2 SYGVKD. There are 13 residues in the CDR3. V gave up 5 bases and J gave up 7 bases; unmatched junction bases: 6. The CDR3 sequence: CAISTGRDGTQYF. CDR3 sequence (DNA): TGTGCCATCAGTACCGGGAGGGACGGGACCCAGTACTTC.

The gene calls are TRBV6-5 and TRBJ1-2, with D unclear. The CDR3 spans 15 residues. Germline-derived CDR1 and CDR2 are MNHEY and SVGAGI. V was trimmed by 8 bases and J by 0 bases, leaving 16 bases between them. The DNA for the CDR3 is TGTGCCAGCCGCGAAACTTCGAAGACTAACTATGGCTACACCTTC. The encoded protein is CASRETSKTNYGYTF.

The chain employs TRBV25-1 and TRBJ2-1; D is possibly TRBD2 (6 bases). Germline V gene data show CDR1 as MGHDK and CDR2 as SYGVNS. With 4 bases removed from V and 1 base from J, the gap between germline ends came to 20 bases. This CDR3 is 18 amino acids long. The CDR3 DNA sequence: TGTGCCAGCAGTGCCAGGTTTTTCGGGACTCAATCCTACAATGAGCAGTTCTTC. This codes for CASSARFFGTQSYNEQFF.

The gene calls are TRBV29-1 and TRBJ2-4; 9 bases are a match to TRBD1. The V and J ends lost 4 bases and 8 bases, in that order; junction bases with no gene match: 9. Germline CDR1 is SQVTM and CDR2 is ANQGSEA. The length of the CDR3 is 14 residues. This CDR3 is CSVGRTGAEDIQYF. Written as DNA, the CDR3 is TGCAGCGTTGGGAGGACAGGGGCGGAGGACATTCAGTACTTC.

This clone has a handful of counts. This rearrangement joins TRBV2 to TRBJ2-7; D remains unclear. The CDR3 totals 12 residues. V gave up 6 bases and J gave up 2 bases, with 8 bases separating them. The germline V gene has CDR1 SNHLY and CDR2 FYNNEI. The CDR3 reads CASSLSAYEQYF. The CDR3, as DNA: TGTGCCAGCAGCCTTTCGGCCTACGAGCAGTACTTC.

This clone was seen once. The chain uses TRBV5-1 and TRBJ2-1; unclear D gene. Germline CDR1 SGHRS, CDR2 YFSETQ. Deletions cut 3 bases from V and 0 bases from J, with 10 bases between. CDR3 length equals 15 residues. CDR3: CASSSFASSYNEQFF. The DNA of the CDR3 is TGCGCCAGCAGCTCTTTTGCGAGCTCCTACAATGAGCAGTTCTTC.

This rearrangement joins TRBV29-1 to TRBJ2-3; D is perhaps TRBD2 (5 bases). The V and J ends lost 1 base and 5 bases respectively, with 16 bases between them. Germline lookup yields CDR1 SQVTM and CDR2 ANQGSEA. The CDR3 is 15 amino acids. CDR3 sequence (DNA): TGCAGCGTTGAAGGCGACGGGATGGTGGGAGATACGCAGTATTTT. Its translation: CSVEGDGMVGDTQYF.

The V and J genes are TRBV9 and TRBJ2-1; TRBD1 agrees at 7 bases. Per the germline V gene, CDR1 is SGDLS and CDR2 is YYNGEE. With 2 bases clipped from V and 1 base from J, the junction kept 3 bases outside the gene matches. This CDR3 has 15 amino acids. Written as DNA, the CDR3 is TGTGCCAGCAGCGTTTCGGGACAGTCCTACAATGAGCAGTTCTTC. Translation gives CASSVSGQSYNEQFF.

The CDR3 DNA reads TGTGCCAGCAGCCAAACAGGGGGCACTCAGCCCCAGCATTTT. Translated: CASSQTGGTQPQHF. The V gene is TRBV9, the J gene TRBJ1-5; 9 nucleotides line up with TRBD1. The CDR3 runs to 14 residues. Germline V gene lookup returns CDR1 SGDLS and CDR2 YYNGEE. With V trimmed by 4 bases and J by 6 bases, 5 bases remained unmatched.

This chain uses TRBV5-1 with TRBJ2-5, with TRBD2 as a possible D gene (6 bases). The germline V gene has CDR1 SGHRS and CDR2 YFSETQ. V gave up 4 bases and J gave up 4 bases, with 17 bases separating them. The CDR3 has 15 residues. CDR3 region: CASSLPSGARETQYF. The CDR3 nucleotides are TGCGCCAGCAGCCTCCCCTCGGGAGCAAGAGAGACCCAGTACTTC. Variable domain in full (rest from reference TRBV5-1 and TRBJ2-5): KAGVTQTPRYLIKTRGQQVTLSCSPISGHRSVSWYQQTPGQGLQFLFEYFSETQRNKGNFPGRFSGRQFSNSRSEMNVSTLELGDSALYLCASSLPSGARETQYFGPGTRLLVL.

CDR3 in amino acids: CASSLGGVNEQFF. CDR3 coding DNA: TGCGCCAGCAGCTTGGGGGGGGTAAATGAGCAGTTCTTC. The chain employs TRBV5-1 and TRBJ2-1; perhaps TRBD2 as D (6 bases). Germline V gene data show CDR1 as SGHRS and CDR2 as YFSETQ. The CDR3 spans 13 residues. V was pared by 0 bases and J by 7 bases, with 8 bases between.

This clone came up a few times. The V gene is TRBV13, the J gene TRBJ1-2; 8 nucleotides align to TRBD1. Germline CDR1 and CDR2: PRHDT and FYEKMQ (reference sequence). The V gene end was trimmed by 5 bases and the J gene end by 5 bases; junction bases not matched to a gene: 7. The CDR3 is 14 residues long. The chain's CDR3 is CASSAGTGGYGYTF. DNA for the CDR3: TGTGCCAGCAGCGCAGGAACAGGGGGTTATGGCTACACCTTC.

This clone was found once. The chain combines TRBV28 with TRBJ2-2; maybe TRBD2 (7 bases). V lost 2 bases, J lost 0 bases, and 10 bases lay in between. The germline V gene encodes CDR1 MDHEN and CDR2 SYDVKM. The CDR3 spans 16 residues. For the CDR3, the DNA is TGTGCCAGCAGTTTAGCGGGGGCCGCGAACACCGGGGAGCTGTTTTTT. This gives the protein CASSLAGAANTGELFF.